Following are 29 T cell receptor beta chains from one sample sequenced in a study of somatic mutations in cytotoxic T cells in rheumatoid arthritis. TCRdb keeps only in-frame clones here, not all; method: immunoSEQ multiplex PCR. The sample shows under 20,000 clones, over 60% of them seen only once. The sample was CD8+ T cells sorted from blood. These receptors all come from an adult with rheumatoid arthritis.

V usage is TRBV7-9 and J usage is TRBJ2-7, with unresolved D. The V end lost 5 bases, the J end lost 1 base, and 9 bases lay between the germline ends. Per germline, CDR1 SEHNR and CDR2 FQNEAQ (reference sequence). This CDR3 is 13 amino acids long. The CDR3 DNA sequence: TGTGCCAGCAGCCCCCGTGAATCCTACGAGCAGTACTTC. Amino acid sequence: CASSPRESYEQYF.

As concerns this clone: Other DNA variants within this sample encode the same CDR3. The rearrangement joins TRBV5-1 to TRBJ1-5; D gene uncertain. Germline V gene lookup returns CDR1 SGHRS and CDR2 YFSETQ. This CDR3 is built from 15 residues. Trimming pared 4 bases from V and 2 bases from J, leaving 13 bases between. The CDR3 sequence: CASSLGVGGNQPQHF. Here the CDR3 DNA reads TGCGCCAGCAGCCTGGGCGTTGGGGGCAATCAGCCCCAGCATTTT.

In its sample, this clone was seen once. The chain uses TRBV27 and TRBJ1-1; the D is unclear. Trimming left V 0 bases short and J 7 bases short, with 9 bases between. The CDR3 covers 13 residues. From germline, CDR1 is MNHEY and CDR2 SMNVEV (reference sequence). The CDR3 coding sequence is TGTGCCAGCAGTTTATCCAGGCGGGGTGAAGCTTTCTTT. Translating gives CASSLSRRGEAFF.

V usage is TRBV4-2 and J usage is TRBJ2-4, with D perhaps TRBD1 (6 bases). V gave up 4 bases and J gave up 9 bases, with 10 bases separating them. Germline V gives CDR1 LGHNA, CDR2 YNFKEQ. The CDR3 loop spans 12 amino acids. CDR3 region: CASSPTGFIQYF. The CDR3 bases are TGTGCCAGCAGCCCGACAGGTTTCATTCAGTACTTC.

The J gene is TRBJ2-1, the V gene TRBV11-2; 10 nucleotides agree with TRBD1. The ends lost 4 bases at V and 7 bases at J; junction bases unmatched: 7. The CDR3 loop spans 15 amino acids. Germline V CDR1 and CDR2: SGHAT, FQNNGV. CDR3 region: CASSSDRGYGNEQFF. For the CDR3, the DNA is TGTGCCAGCAGCTCGGACAGGGGGTATGGGAATGAGCAGTTCTTC.

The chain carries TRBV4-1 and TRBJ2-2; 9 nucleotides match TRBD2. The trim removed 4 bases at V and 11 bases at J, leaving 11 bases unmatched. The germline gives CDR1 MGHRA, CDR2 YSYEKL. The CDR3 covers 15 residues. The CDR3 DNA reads TGCGCCAGCAGCCCCCTCCCTAGCGGGGAACACGAGCTGTTTTTT. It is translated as CASSPLPSGEHELFF.

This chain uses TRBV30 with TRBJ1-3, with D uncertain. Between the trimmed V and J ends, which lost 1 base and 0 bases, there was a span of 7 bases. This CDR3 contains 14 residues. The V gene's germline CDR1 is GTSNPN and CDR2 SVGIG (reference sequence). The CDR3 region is CAWSGSYSGNTIYF. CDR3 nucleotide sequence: TGTGCCTGGAGTGGCTCTTACTCTGGAAACACCATATATTTT.

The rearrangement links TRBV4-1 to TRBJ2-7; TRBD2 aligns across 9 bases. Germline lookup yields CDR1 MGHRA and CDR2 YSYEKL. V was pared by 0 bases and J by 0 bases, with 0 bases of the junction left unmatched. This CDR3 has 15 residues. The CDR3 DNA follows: TGCGCCAGCAGCCAAGATAGCGGGGGCTCCTACGAGCAGTACTTC. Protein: CASSQDSGGSYEQYF.

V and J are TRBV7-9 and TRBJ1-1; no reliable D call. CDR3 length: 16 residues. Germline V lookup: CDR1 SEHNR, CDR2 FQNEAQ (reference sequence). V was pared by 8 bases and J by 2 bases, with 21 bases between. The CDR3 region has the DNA TGTGCCAGCTCACGCCAGGCACCCGAGAATAACACTGAAGCTTTCTTT. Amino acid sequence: CASSRQAPENNTEAFF.

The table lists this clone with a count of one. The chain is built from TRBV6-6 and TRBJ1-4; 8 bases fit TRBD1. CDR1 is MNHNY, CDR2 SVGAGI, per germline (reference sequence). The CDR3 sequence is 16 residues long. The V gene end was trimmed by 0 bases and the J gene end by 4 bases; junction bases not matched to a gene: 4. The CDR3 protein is CASSYSDREDNEKLFF. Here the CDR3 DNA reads TGTGCCAGCAGTTACTCGGACAGGGAGGATAATGAAAAACTGTTTTTT.

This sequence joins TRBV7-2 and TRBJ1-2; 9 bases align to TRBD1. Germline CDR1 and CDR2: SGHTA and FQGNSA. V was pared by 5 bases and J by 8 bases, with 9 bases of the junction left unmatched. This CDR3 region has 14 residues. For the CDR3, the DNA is TGTGCCAGCAGCGACGACAGGGGGTGGAGGGGCTACACCTTC. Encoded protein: CASSDDRGWRGYTF.

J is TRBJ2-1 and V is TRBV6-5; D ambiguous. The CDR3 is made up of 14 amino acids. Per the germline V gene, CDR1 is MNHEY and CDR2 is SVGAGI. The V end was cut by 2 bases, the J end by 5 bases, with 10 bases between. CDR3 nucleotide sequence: TGTGCCAGCAGTTACACCCTAGGGAACAATGAGCAGTTCTTC. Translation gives CASSYTLGNNEQFF.

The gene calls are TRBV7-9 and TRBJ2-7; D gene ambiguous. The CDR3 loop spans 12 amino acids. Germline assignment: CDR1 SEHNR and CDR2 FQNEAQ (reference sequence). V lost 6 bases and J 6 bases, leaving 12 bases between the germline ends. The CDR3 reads CASSRWIGEQYF. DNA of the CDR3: TGTGCCAGCAGTAGGTGGATTGGCGAGCAGTACTTC.

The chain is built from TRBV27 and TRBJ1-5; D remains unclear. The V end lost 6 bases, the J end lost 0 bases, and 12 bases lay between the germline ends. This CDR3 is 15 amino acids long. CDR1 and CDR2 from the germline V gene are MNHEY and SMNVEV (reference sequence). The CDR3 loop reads CASRFSEYSNQPQHF. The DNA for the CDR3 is TGTGCCAGCAGGTTTTCGGAATATAGCAATCAGCCCCAGCATTTT.

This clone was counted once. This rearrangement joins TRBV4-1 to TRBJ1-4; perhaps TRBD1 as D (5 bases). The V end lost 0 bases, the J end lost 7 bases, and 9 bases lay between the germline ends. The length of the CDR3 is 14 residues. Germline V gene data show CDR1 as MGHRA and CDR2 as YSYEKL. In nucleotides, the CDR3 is TGCGCCAGCAGCCAAGACAGGGATTTTGAAAAACTGTTTTTT. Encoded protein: CASSQDRDFEKLFF.

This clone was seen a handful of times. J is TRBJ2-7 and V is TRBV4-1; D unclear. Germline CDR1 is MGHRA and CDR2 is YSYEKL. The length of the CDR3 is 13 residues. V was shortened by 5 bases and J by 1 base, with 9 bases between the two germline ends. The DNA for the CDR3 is TGCGCCAGCAGCGGTCTACAGTCCTACGAGCAGTACTTC. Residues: CASSGLQSYEQYF.

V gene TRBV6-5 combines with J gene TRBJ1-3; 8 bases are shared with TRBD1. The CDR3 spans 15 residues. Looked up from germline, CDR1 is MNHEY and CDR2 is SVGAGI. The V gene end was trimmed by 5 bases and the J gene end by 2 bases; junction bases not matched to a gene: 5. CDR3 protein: CASSLGRGPGNTIYF. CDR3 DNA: TGTGCCAGCAGTCTAGGCAGGGGGCCTGGAAACACCATATATTTT.

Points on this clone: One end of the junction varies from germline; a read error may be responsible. The chain's CDR3 is CASSLGDGGAARNF. In nucleotides, the CDR3 is TGTGCCAGCAGCTTAGGGGACGGGGGGGCTGCTCGGAACTTC. The genes are TRBV11-1 and TRBJ2-5; 8 bases match TRBD2. CDR1 and CDR2 from the germline V gene are SGHAT and FQDESV (reference sequence). The CDR3 runs to 14 residues.

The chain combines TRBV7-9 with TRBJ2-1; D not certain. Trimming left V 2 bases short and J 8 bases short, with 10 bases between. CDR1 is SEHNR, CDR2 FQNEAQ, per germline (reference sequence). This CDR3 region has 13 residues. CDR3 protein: CASSLTAGDEQFF. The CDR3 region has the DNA TGTGCCAGCAGCTTAACAGCTGGGGATGAGCAGTTCTTC.

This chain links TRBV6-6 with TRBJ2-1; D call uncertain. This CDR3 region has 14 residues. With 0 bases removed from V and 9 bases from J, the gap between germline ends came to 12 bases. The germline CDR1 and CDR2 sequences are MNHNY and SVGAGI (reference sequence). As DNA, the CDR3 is TGTGCCAGCAGTTACTCGGTGGTTTTAGGTGAGCAGTTCTTC. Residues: CASSYSVVLGEQFF.

The CDR3 coding sequence is TGTGCCAGCAGCTGGGACGGGACGAACACTGAAGCTTTCTTT. It translates to CASSWDGTNTEAFF. The gene calls are TRBV5-8 and TRBJ1-1, with D perhaps TRBD1 (5 bases). Germline values: CDR1 SGHTS, CDR2 YDEGEE. The CDR3 is 14 amino acids. Trimming stripped 3 bases from V and 1 base from J, with 10 bases between.

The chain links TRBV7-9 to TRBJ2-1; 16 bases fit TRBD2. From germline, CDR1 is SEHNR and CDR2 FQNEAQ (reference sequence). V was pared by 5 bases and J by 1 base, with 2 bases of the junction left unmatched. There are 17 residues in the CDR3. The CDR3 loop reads CASSGTSGGVSYNEQFF. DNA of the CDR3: TGTGCCAGCAGCGGGACTAGCGGGGGGGTGTCCTACAATGAGCAGTTCTTC.

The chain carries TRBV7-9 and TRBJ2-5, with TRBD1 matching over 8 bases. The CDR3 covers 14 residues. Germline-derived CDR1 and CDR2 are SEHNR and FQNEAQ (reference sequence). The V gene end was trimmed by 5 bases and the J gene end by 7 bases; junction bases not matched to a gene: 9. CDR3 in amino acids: CASSPRTGLGTQYF. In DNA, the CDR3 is TGTGCCAGCAGCCCGCGGACAGGGCTGGGGACCCAGTACTTC.

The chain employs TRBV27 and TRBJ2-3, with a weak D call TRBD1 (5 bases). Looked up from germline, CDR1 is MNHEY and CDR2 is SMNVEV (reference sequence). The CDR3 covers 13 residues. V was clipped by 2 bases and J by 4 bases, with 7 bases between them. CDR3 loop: CASSLSRADTQYF. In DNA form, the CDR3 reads TGTGCCAGCAGTTTAAGCAGGGCAGATACGCAGTATTTT.

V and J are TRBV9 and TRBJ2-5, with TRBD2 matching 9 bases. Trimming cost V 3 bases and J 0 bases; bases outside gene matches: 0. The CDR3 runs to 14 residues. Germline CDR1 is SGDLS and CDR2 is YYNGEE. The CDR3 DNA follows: TGTGCCAGCAGCGGCGGGGGGGACCAAGAGACCCAGTACTTC. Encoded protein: CASSGGGDQETQYF.

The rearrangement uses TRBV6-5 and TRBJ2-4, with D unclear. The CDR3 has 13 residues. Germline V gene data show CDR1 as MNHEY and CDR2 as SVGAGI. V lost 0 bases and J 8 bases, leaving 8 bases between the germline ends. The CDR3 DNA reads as TGTGCCAGCAGTTACTCGCTTGGACACATTCAGTACTTC. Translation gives CASSYSLGHIQYF.

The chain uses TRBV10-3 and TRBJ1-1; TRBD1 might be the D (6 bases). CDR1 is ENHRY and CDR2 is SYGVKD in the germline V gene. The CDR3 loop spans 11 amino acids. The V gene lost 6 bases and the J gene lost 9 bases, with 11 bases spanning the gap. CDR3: CAIRTGSQAFF. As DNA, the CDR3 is TGTGCCATCAGAACAGGGAGTCAAGCTTTCTTT.

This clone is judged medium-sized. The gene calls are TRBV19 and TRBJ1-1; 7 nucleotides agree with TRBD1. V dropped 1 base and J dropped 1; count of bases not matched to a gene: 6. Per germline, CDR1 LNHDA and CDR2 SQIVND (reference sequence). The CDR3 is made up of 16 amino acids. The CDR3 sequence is CASSIVRGFGNTEAFF. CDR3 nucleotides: TGTGCCAGTAGTATAGTCAGGGGGTTCGGGAACACTGAAGCTTTCTTT.

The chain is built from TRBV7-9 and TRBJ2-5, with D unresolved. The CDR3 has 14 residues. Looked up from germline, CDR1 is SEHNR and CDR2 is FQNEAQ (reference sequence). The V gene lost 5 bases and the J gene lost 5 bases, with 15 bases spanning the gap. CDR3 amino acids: CASSQPSGVETQYF. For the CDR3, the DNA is TGTGCCAGCAGCCAACCGTCGGGTGTGGAGACCCAGTACTTC.